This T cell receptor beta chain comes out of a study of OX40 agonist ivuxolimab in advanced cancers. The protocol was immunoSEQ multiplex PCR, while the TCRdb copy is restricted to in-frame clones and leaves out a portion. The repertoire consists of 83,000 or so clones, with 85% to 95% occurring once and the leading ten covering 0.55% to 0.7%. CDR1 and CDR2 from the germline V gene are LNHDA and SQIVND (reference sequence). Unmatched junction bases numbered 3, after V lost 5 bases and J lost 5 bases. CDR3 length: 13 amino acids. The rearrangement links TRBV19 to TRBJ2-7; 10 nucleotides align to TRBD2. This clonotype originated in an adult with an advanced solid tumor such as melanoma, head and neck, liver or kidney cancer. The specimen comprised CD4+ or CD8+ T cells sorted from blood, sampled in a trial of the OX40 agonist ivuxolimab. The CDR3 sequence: CASSAGTSDEQYF. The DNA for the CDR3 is TGTGCCAGTAGTGCCGGGACTAGCGACGAGCAGTACTTC. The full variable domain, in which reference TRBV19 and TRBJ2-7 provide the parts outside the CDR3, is DGGITQSPKYLFRKEGQNVTLSCEQNLNHDAMYWYRQDPGQGLRLIYYSQIVNDFQKGDIAEGYSVSREKKESFPLTVTSAQKNPTAFYLCASSAGTSDEQYFGPGTRLTVT.